Listed here is a single T cell receptor beta chain. Its antigen is unknown. This sample stems from a study of T cells in localized non-small cell lung cancer. Findings of the study overall: Uninvolved adjacent lung showed peak T cell clonality, exceeding tumor. Longer overall survival was seen with higher T cell density measured in blood. A median about 54 of the top 100 tumor clones appeared in adjacent lung. The study sequenced only one region of the tumor. As a result, intratumor heterogeneity could not be excluded and remains possible.

Sequenced by immunoSEQ multiplex PCR; TCRdb stores in-frame clones only, minus some. The profile covers tens of thousands of clones, with about 81% appearing a single time and 1.3% taken by the ten largest. The ends were cut back, 4 bases at V and 2 bases at J, with 18 bases in the middle. Looked up from germline, CDR1 is SEHNR and CDR2 is FQNEAQ (reference sequence). The CDR3 has 16 residues. This chain connects TRBV7-9 to TRBJ2-7; D unresolved. This sequence was found in a female donor older than 55 with stage I lung adenocarcinoma. Sequencing was performed on peripheral blood, taken before any cancer treatment. The CDR3: CASSSQSGQRAYEQYF. DNA of the CDR3: TGTGCCAGCAGCTCGCAGTCCGGGCAGAGAGCCTACGAGCAGTACTTC.